This paragraph reports one TCR beta chain. As yet, its antigen is unknown. The table came from immunoSEQ multiplex PCR; TCRdb's copy has only in-frame clones and leaves some out. Counted here are 130,000 or so clones, more than 70% occurring once; the ten biggest clones make up over 1.5%. The CDR3 extends over 13 amino acids. CDR1 and CDR2 from the germline V gene are SQVTM and ANQGSEA. V lost 6 bases, J lost 4 bases, and 6 bases stayed unmatched. These data originate in a study of T cells in localized non-small cell lung cancer. Points from the study as a whole: It was uninvolved adjacent lung that showed the highest T cell clonality, exceeding tumor. For the top 100 tumor clones, a median roughly 56 also appeared in adjacent lung.

Sequencing was performed on peripheral blood, taken before any cancer treatment. The TCR originated in a female donor at least 60 years old with stage I lung adenocarcinoma. The J gene is TRBJ1-2, the V gene TRBV29-1; 9 bases line up with TRBD1. The CDR3 coding sequence is TGCAGCGTACCGACAGGGGGTTTCTATGGCTACACCTTC. Translated: CSVPTGGFYGYTF. Full variable domain (outside the CDR3, taken from reference TRBV29-1 and TRBJ1-2): SAVISQKPSRDICQRGTSLTIQCQVDSQVTMMFWYRQQPGQSLTLIATANQGSEATYESGFVIDKFPISRPNLTFSTLTVSNMSPEDSSIYLCSVPTGGFYGYTFGSGTRLTVV.